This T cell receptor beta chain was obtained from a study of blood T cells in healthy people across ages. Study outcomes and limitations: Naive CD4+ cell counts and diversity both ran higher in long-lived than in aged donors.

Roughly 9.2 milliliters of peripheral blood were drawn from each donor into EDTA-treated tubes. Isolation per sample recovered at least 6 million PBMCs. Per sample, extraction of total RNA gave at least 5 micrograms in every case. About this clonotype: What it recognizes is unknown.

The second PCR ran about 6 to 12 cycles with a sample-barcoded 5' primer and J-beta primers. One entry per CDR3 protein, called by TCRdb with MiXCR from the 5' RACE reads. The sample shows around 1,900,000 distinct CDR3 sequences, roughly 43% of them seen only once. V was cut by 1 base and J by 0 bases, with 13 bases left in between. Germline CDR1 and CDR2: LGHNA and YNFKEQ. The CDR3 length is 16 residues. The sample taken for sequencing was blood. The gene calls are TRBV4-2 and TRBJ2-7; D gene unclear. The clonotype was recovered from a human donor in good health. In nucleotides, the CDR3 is TGTGCCAGCAGCCAAGGATGGCCGAGGTCCTCCTACGAGCAGTACTTC. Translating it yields CASSQGWPRSSYEQYF.